This paragraph covers one TCR beta chain sequence. Its antigen is undetermined. This CDR3 contains 11 residues. Germline lookup yields CDR1 SGHDN and CDR2 FVKESK. Trimming took off 1 base at V and 7 bases at J, with 5 bases between the two ends. This sample is part of a study of CD8 T cells in ankylosing spondylitis. Study-level findings and limits: According to the report, clones linked to the disease were significantly enriched in matched synovial fluid samples taken from ankylosing spondylitis patients.

TCRdb called the 5' RACE reads again in MiXCR, with one record for every CDR3 protein. The sample carries almost 250,000 distinct CDR3 sequences, around 32% recorded once. Sequencing used blood, either unsorted or a sorted T cell fraction (not recorded which). The chain is built from TRBV14 and TRBJ2-7; D is unclear. This sequence originates from a male donor with ankylosing spondylitis or in good health (not recorded which). In nucleotides, the CDR3 is TGTGCCAGCAGCCAAGGGACGGAGCAGTACTTC. This gives the protein CASSQGTEQYF.